A selection of T cell receptor beta chains follows, all from one sample in a study of T cell changes during pregnancy in multiple sclerosis. The assay was immunoSEQ multiplex PCR, and TCRdb's table has in-frame clones only and misses some. The sample yields about 73,000 clones, roughly 90% seen once. The input for sequencing was peripheral blood, taken after pregnancy. The source is a female donor in good health, enrolled as a control in a pregnancy study. CDR3s include the opening cysteine and the closing phenylalanine or tryptophan. The D gene is left open where the match is weak. Not every row has a clone size; where given, it reads once, few, many or a size class.

v_call	j_call	d_call	clone_size	cdr3_aa	cdr3_nt
TRBV30	TRBJ1-6	-	-	CAWSVQGASPLHF	TGTGCCTGGAGTGTACAAGGGGCTTCACCCCTCCACTTT
TRBV27	TRBJ2-7	-	-	CASSGGGQSPYEQYF	TGTGCCAGCAGTGGGGGGGGACAATCGCCCTACGAGCAGTACTTC
TRBV7-9	TRBJ2-7	TRBD1	-	CASSSSRDRAYEQYF	TGTGCCAGCAGCTCGTCCCGGGACAGGGCCTACGAGCAGTACTTC
TRBV30	TRBJ1-1	-	-	CAWSDDGQKISAGSEAFF	TGTGCCTGGAGTGACGATGGACAGAAAATATCTGCTGGGTCTGAAGCTTTCTTT
TRBV27	TRBJ2-1	TRBD2	-	CASVSGGPYNEQFF	TGTGCCAGCGTTTCGGGGGGTCCCTACAATGAGCAGTTCTTC
TRBV7-6	TRBJ2-7	TRBD1	-	CASSQTGTGTHEQYF	TGTGCCAGCAGCCAAACCGGGACAGGGACCCACGAGCAGTACTTC
TRBV5-1	TRBJ1-2	TRBD1	-	CASSSRGFTGYGYTF	TGCGCCAGCAGTTCCAGGGGGTTTACAGGCTATGGCTACACCTTC
TRBV29-1	TRBJ2-3	TRBD2	-	CSVEGAGGTDTQYF	TGCAGCGTTGAGGGCGCGGGGGGCACAGATACGCAGTATTTT
TRBV6-6	TRBJ1-1	-	-	CASSYSGGMNTEAFF	TGTGCCAGCAGTTACTCGGGGGGGATGAACACTGAAGCTTTCTTT
TRBV19	TRBJ2-7	-	-	CATSSGYYEQYF	TGTGCCACCTCCAGCGGTTACTACGAGCAGTACTTC
TRBV5-6	TRBJ2-2	-	-	CASSLGRAGANTGELFF	TGTGCCAGCAGCTTGGGGCGTGCGGGGGCTAACACCGGGGAGCTGTTTTTT
TRBV5-1	TRBJ1-2	TRBD1	-	CASSVDRGARDGYTF	TGCGCCAGCAGCGTCGACAGGGGCGCCCGTGATGGCTACACCTTC
TRBV11-3	TRBJ1-2	TRBD1	-	CASSDRGYYGYTF	TGTGCCAGCAGTGACAGGGGGTATTATGGCTACACCTTC
TRBV19	TRBJ1-2	TRBD1	-	CASSNRGDGGYTF	TGTGCCAGTAGTAACAGGGGGGATGGAGGCTACACCTTC
TRBV11-3	TRBJ2-6	-	-	CASSQTGKTGANVLTF	TGTGCCAGCAGCCAAACAGGGAAAACTGGGGCCAACGTCCTGACTTTC
TRBV10-3	TRBJ2-1	-	-	CATQPLGSYNEQFF	TGTGCCACCCAGCCACTAGGATCCTACAATGAGCAGTTCTTC
TRBV2	TRBJ1-1	-	few	CATTQGTEAFF	TGTGCCACAACCCAGGGGACTGAAGCTTTCTTT
TRBV5-1	TRBJ2-5	TRBD2	-	CASSPLAGKETQYF	TGCGCCAGCAGCCCCCTAGCGGGTAAAGAGACCCAGTACTTC
TRBV7-8	TRBJ2-5	-	-	CASSLNSRREYSGETQYF	TGTGCCAGCAGCTTAAATTCGCGGCGGGAATACAGCGGGGAGACCCAGTACTTC
TRBV4-3	TRBJ2-7	TRBD2	-	CASSQDFGRGGASEQYF	TGCGCCAGCAGCCAAGACTTTGGACGGGGGGGGGCTTCGGAGCAGTACTTC
TRBV6-1	TRBJ1-1	TRBD1	-	CASSVSSFDRVNTEAFF	TGTGCCAGCAGTGTTTCCTCTTTTGACAGGGTGAACACTGAAGCTTTCTTT
TRBV19	TRBJ1-4	-	-	CASKQGIATNEKLFF	TGTGCCAGTAAGCAGGGTATCGCAACTAATGAAAAACTGTTTTTT
TRBV14	TRBJ2-3	-	-	CASSQSVGGAGTDTQYF	TGTGCCAGCAGCCAAAGCGTGGGGGGGGCCGGCACAGATACGCAGTATTTT
TRBV19	TRBJ1-3	-	-	CASRRSFSGNTIYF	TGTGCCAGTAGGAGGTCTTTCTCTGGAAACACCATATATTTT
TRBV7-9	TRBJ1-5	-	once	CASSLAGDSNQPQHF	TGTGCCAGCAGCTTAGCCGGGGATAGCAATCAGCCCCAGCATTTT
TRBV12-5	TRBJ1-2	TRBD1	-	CASGLTGAWDYTF	TGTGCTAGTGGACTGACAGGGGCCTGGGACTACACCTTC
TRBV9	TRBJ2-3	TRBD1	-	CASSVDRATQYF	TGTGCCAGCAGCGTTGACAGGGCAACGCAGTATTTT
TRBV30	TRBJ2-3	TRBD2	-	CAWSVLAGPTDTQYF	TGTGCCTGGAGTGTACTAGCGGGTCCCACAGATACGCAGTATTTT
TRBV19	TRBJ2-7	TRBD2	-	CASSLVSGSYEQYF	TGTGCCAGTAGTCTGGTTAGCGGGAGTTACGAGCAGTACTTC
TRBV9	TRBJ2-5	-	-	CASSVGGTPEQETQYF	TGTGCCAGCAGCGTAGGGGGGACACCTGAACAAGAGACCCAGTACTTC
TRBV18	TRBJ1-3	-	-	CASSTGDYSGNTIYF	TGTGCCAGCTCAACGGGGGACTACTCTGGAAACACCATATATTTT
TRBV16	TRBJ2-1	TRBD1	-	CASSPRTGENNEQFF	TGTGCCAGCAGCCCCCGGACAGGGGAGAACAATGAGCAGTTCTTC
TRBV18	TRBJ1-1	-	-	CASSPPQAEAFF	TGTGCCAGCTCACCACCCCAGGCTGAAGCTTTCTTT
TRBV4-3	TRBJ2-3	TRBD2	-	CASSKLGASGGSTDTQYF	TGCGCCAGCAGTAAGCTGGGGGCTAGCGGGGGGAGCACAGATACGCAGTATTTT
TRBV30	TRBJ1-1	-	-	CAWSVRGYTEAFF	TGTGCCTGGAGTGTACGGGGGTACACTGAAGCTTTCTTT
TRBV19	TRBJ1-4	-	once	CASSINRGEKLFF	TGTGCCAGTAGTATTAATAGGGGTGAAAAACTGTTTTTT
TRBV18	TRBJ1-4	-	-	CAGRSVANEKLFF	TGTGCCGGGCGTTCTGTAGCTAATGAAAAACTGTTTTTT
TRBV9	TRBJ2-3	-	-	CASSSQGGGSDTQYF	TGTGCCAGCAGCTCCCAGGGGGGAGGTTCAGATACGCAGTATTTT
TRBV7-9	TRBJ2-7	TRBD2	-	CASSLEGTSGSYEQYF	TGTGCCAGCAGCTTAGAGGGGACGAGCGGGAGCTACGAGCAGTACTTC
TRBV6-5	TRBJ2-2	TRBD2	-	CASTSPSGRTGELFF	TGTGCCAGCACCTCTCCTAGCGGGAGGACCGGGGAGCTGTTTTTT
TRBV30	TRBJ1-2	-	-	CAWSPTKGSLYGYTF	TGTGCCTGGAGCCCAACGAAGGGGTCCCTCTATGGCTACACCTTC
TRBV29-1	TRBJ1-4	-	-	CSAWKQEEKLFF	TGCAGCGCCTGGAAGCAGGAAGAAAAACTGTTTTTT
TRBV6-4	TRBJ2-7	TRBD2	-	CASSPRAGGSYEQYF	TGTGCCAGCAGCCCAAGGGCGGGAGGCTCCTACGAGCAGTACTTC
TRBV27	TRBJ1-5	TRBD1	-	CASSSRQGLHQPQHF	TGTGCCAGCAGTTCAAGACAGGGACTCCATCAGCCCCAGCATTTT
TRBV27	TRBJ1-2	TRBD1	-	CASSPDRVPHYGYTF	TGTGCCAGCAGCCCCGACAGGGTCCCTCACTATGGCTACACCTTC
TRBV9	TRBJ1-2	TRBD1	-	CASSVGGQGAGGYTF	TGTGCCAGCAGCGTTGGAGGACAGGGGGCAGGAGGCTACACCTTC
TRBV7-2	TRBJ1-1	TRBD1	once	CASSPTGLNTEAFF	TGTGCCAGCAGCCCGACAGGGCTGAACACTGAAGCTTTCTTT
TRBV29-1	TRBJ2-1	TRBD2	-	CSVVGTSGGAWNEQFF	TGCAGCGTTGTTGGGACTAGCGGGGGGGCCTGGAATGAGCAGTTCTTC
TRBV2	TRBJ2-3	TRBD2	-	CASSEVTGGADTQYF	TGTGCCAGCAGCGAGGTAACGGGAGGAGCAGATACGCAGTATTTT
TRBV7-2	TRBJ2-1	-	few	CASSSSGREQFF	TGTGCCAGCAGCAGCAGCGGTCGTGAGCAGTTCTTC